The next 26 T cell receptor beta chains were all read from a single sample in a study of CD8 T cells in Susac syndrome. Roughly 0.45 to 1 ug RNA was reverse transcribed with random hexamers. TCRdb re-analysed the immunoSEQ multiplex PCR reads in MiXCR, keeping a single row per CDR3 protein. The table has roughly 28,000 distinct CDR3 sequences, 90% to 95% seen once; the top ten hold 0.27%. Sequencing was done on a sample of CD8+ T cells from PBMCs. The receptors were sampled from a human donor in good health.

In nucleotides, the CDR3 is TGTGCCAGCAGTTACTATGGTTCGAATAGCGAGCAGTACTTC. It translates to CASSYYGSNSEQYF. The rearrangement joins TRBV6-5 to TRBJ2-7; the D is unclear. The V end was cut by 1 base, the J end by 6 bases, with 13 bases between. This CDR3 region has 14 residues. CDR1 and CDR2 from the germline V gene are MNHEY and SVGAGI.

The chain has TRBV5-6 and TRBJ2-2, with D tentatively TRBD2 (5 bases). CDR3 size: 15 residues. Germline CDR1 and CDR2: SGHDT and YYEEEE. V was cut by 4 bases and J by 0 bases, with 10 bases left in between. CDR3 sequence reads: CASSRGPSNTGELFF. CDR3 coding DNA: TGTGCCAGCAGCCGAGGGCCTTCGAACACCGGGGAGCTGTTTTTT.

The chain recombines TRBV7-9 with TRBJ2-7; TRBD1 might be the D (6 bases). This CDR3 is built from 15 residues. CDR1 SEHNR and CDR2 FQNEAQ come from the germline V gene (reference sequence). Trimming cost V 6 bases and J 0 bases, with 15 bases left between them. The CDR3 loop is CASRERAGVSYEQYF. The DNA for the CDR3 is TGTGCCAGCAGGGAAAGGGCAGGGGTCTCCTACGAGCAGTACTTC.

The gene calls are TRBV7-9 and TRBJ1-5; TRBD1 is a possible D gene (5 bases). This CDR3 has 12 residues. V lost 5 bases and J 6 bases, leaving 8 bases between the germline ends. The V gene's germline CDR1 is SEHNR and CDR2 FQNEAQ (reference sequence). CDR3 loop: CASSVGGQPQHF. The DNA of the CDR3 is TGTGCCAGCAGCGTCGGGGGTCAGCCCCAGCATTTT. Combining the CDR3 with reference TRBV7-9 and TRBJ1-5 gives the whole variable domain DTGVSQNPRHKITKRGQNVTFRCDPISEHNRLYWYRQTLGQGPEFLTYFQNEAQLEKSRLLSDRFSAERPKGSFSTLEIQRTEQGDSAMYLCASSVGGQPQHFGDGTRLSIL.

This chain joins TRBV5-5 and TRBJ2-1; 7 positions agree with TRBD1. The CDR3 runs 14 residues. Germline V gives CDR1 SGHKS, CDR2 YYEKEE (reference sequence). The V segment lost 4 bases and the J segment 3 bases; nucleotides outside the gene matches: 4. CDR3 DNA sequence: TGTGCCAGCAGCACCGACAGGGACTACAATGAGCAGTTCTTC. Amino acid sequence: CASSTDRDYNEQFF.

This chain joins TRBV13 and TRBJ2-7; TRBD2 is a possible D gene (6 bases). The CDR3 length is 15 residues. Between the trimmed V and J ends, which lost 5 bases and 5 bases, there was a span of 19 bases. Germline values: CDR1 PRHDT, CDR2 FYEKMQ (reference sequence). CDR3 in DNA: TGTGCCAGCAGCCCCGGGGGACTCTCTGGGGACGAGCAGTACTTC. Protein product: CASSPGGLSGDEQYF.

This chain uses TRBV20-1 with TRBJ2-5; 12 positions agree with TRBD2. Unmatched junction bases numbered 4, after V lost 3 bases and J lost 5 bases. CDR3 length: 14 residues. Looked up from germline, CDR1 is DFQATT and CDR2 is SNEGSKA (reference sequence). CDR3 loop: CSASELAGGETQYF. CDR3 DNA sequence: TGCAGTGCTAGCGAACTAGCGGGGGGCGAGACCCAGTACTTC.

The chain couples TRBV6-6 to TRBJ2-1; the match to TRBD1 covers 7 bases. Germline V gives CDR1 MNHNY, CDR2 SVGAGI (reference sequence). The CDR3 is made up of 15 amino acids. The trim removed 6 bases at V and 6 bases at J, leaving 11 bases unmatched. CDR3 protein: CASSPFGRGFNEQFF. The DNA of the CDR3 is TGTGCCAGCAGCCCCTTTGGCAGGGGGTTCAATGAGCAGTTCTTC.

This chain joins TRBV25-1 and TRBJ2-7; 7 bases map to TRBD1. Germline lookup yields CDR1 MGHDK and CDR2 SYGVNS. The CDR3 is made up of 14 amino acids. V lost 4 bases and J lost 0; bases outside the gene matches: 3. CDR3 nucleotide sequence: TGTGCCAGCAGTGTATGGACAGGCTCCTACGAGCAGTACTTC. This encodes CASSVWTGSYEQYF.

This rearrangement joins TRBV10-3 to TRBJ1-5; tentative D call: TRBD1 (5 bases). CDR3 length equals 14 residues. Per germline, CDR1 ENHRY and CDR2 SYGVKD. Trimming cost V 11 bases and J 0 bases, with 14 bases left between them. CDR3 DNA: TGTGCCGCCTGGGGGGGGGATAGCAATCAGCCCCAGCATTTT. Translation: CAAWGGDSNQPQHF.

The chain recombines TRBV6-5 with TRBJ2-7, with D possibly being TRBD2 (5 bases). Germline V gene lookup returns CDR1 MNHEY and CDR2 SVGAGI. V shed 2 bases and J shed 2 bases, with 13 bases lying between them. This CDR3 is 15 amino acids long. The CDR3 region has the DNA TGTGCCAGCAGTTACAGGACGGGGAGTACCTACGAGCAGTACTTC. It specifies CASSYRTGSTYEQYF.

A remark on this clonotype: One end of the junction does not line up with germline, which may come from a read error. This rearrangement joins TRBV4-3 to TRBJ2-1; 10 nucleotides agree with TRBD2. CDR1 is LGHNA, CDR2 YSLEER, per germline. The CDR3 spans 17 residues. The CDR3 loop reads CASSKEPQAGGRNEQFF. The CDR3 region has the DNA TGCGCCAGCAGCAAAGAGCCTCAAGCGGGGGGGAGGAATGAGCAGTTCTTC.

V usage is TRBV9 and J usage is TRBJ2-2; weak D call: TRBD2 (7 bases). Germline V gene lookup returns CDR1 SGDLS and CDR2 YYNGEE. The CDR3 spans 16 residues. The V end lost 0 bases, the J end lost 1 base, and 10 bases lay between the germline ends. In DNA, the CDR3 is TGTGCCAGCAGCGTAGAGGGGGGGGAGAACACCGGGGAGCTGTTTTTT. It translates to CASSVEGGENTGELFF.

This clonotype was seen only a few times. V and J are TRBV4-1 and TRBJ2-7; a weak D match, TRBD2 (5 bases). Per the germline V gene, CDR1 is MGHRA and CDR2 is YSYEKL. With 0 bases removed from V and 3 bases from J, the gap between germline ends came to 6 bases. The CDR3 runs to 13 residues. The CDR3 nucleotides read TGCGCCAGCAGCCAAGATCGGGGCTACGAGCAGTACTTC. Translating it yields CASSQDRGYEQYF.

The chain uses TRBV7-2 and TRBJ2-7, with unresolved D. Germline CDR1 reads SGHTA; CDR2 reads FQGNSA. The CDR3 has 15 amino acids. V dropped 1 base and J dropped 0 bases, with 10 bases sitting between them. CDR3 nucleotides: TGTGCCAGCAGCTTAGGATGGCCAGACTCCTACGAGCAGTACTTC. Protein product: CASSLGWPDSYEQYF.

V and J are TRBV5-6 and TRBJ2-2; 9 bases are shared with TRBD1. The CDR3 covers 16 residues. In germline, CDR1 is SGHDT, CDR2 YYEEEE. Trimming took 2 bases from V and 6 from J; bases not matched to a gene: 8. CDR3: CASSLPGQGVSGELFF. The CDR3 nucleotides are TGTGCCAGCAGCTTACCGGGACAGGGAGTATCCGGGGAGCTGTTTTTT.

DNA for the CDR3: TGTGCCAGCAGCCCAAAAGGACCGAGCTCCTACGAGCAGTACTTC. Encoded protein: CASSPKGPSSYEQYF. The gene calls are TRBV13 and TRBJ2-7; D is unresolved. Germline lookup yields CDR1 PRHDT and CDR2 FYEKMQ (reference sequence). This CDR3 is 15 amino acids long. The V end was cut by 5 bases, the J end by 0 bases, with 14 bases between.

The V call is TRBV7-9, the J call TRBJ2-6; maybe TRBD1 (6 bases). The length of the CDR3 is 16 residues. Per germline, CDR1 SEHNR and CDR2 FQNEAQ (reference sequence). V lost 2 bases and J lost 4, with 12 bases in between. The chain's CDR3 is CASSLTQGSGANVLTF. DNA of the CDR3: TGTGCCAGCAGCTTAACCCAGGGGTCGGGGGCCAACGTCCTGACTTTC. The full variable domain, its missing parts supplied by reference TRBV7-9 and TRBJ2-6, is DTGVSQNPRHKITKRGQNVTFRCDPISEHNRLYWYRQTLGQGPEFLTYFQNEAQLEKSRLLSDRFSAERPKGSFSTLEIQRTEQGDSAMYLCASSLTQGSGANVLTFGAGSRLTVL.

J is TRBJ1-5 and V is TRBV20-1; 9 bases map to TRBD1. Trimming removed 0 bases from V and 4 bases from J; junction bases left unmatched: 4. The CDR3 is 15 amino acids. Germline CDR1 DFQATT, CDR2 SNEGSKA (reference sequence). CDR3 sequence (DNA): TGCAGTGCTAGAGAGTACAGGGGGCTTAATCAGCCCCAGCATTTT. The encoded protein is CSAREYRGLNQPQHF.

This clonotype came up a few times. The V gene is TRBV6-1, the J gene TRBJ1-4; D is undetermined. Trimming took 1 base from V and 3 from J, leaving 6 bases between them. The CDR3 loop spans 14 amino acids. Germline CDR1 reads MNHNS; CDR2 reads SASEGT. CDR3 sequence (DNA): TGTGCCAGCAGTGAAGGTGGCCCTAATGAAAAACTGTTTTTT. Its protein product is CASSEGGPNEKLFF.

This clonotype was seen once. This sequence joins TRBV7-9 and TRBJ2-5, with no clear D. Germline lookup yields CDR1 SEHNR and CDR2 FQNEAQ (reference sequence). Deletions cut 1 base from V and 5 bases from J, with 11 bases between. The CDR3 is made up of 14 amino acids. In nucleotides, the CDR3 is TGTGCCAGCAGCTTAGAGGTAGCTTGGGAGACCCAGTACTTC. Its translation: CASSLEVAWETQYF.

CDR3 bases: TGTGCCATCAGTGAAACGAGGGTTGGAGAGACCCAGTACTTC. Protein sequence: CAISETRVGETQYF. This chain links TRBV10-3 with TRBJ2-5; weak D call: TRBD2 (5 bases). From germline, CDR1 is ENHRY and CDR2 SYGVKD. V was cut by 3 bases and J by 4 bases, with 12 bases left in between. The CDR3 runs to 14 residues.

CDR3 sequence reads: CSTEGPNYGYTF. CDR3 in DNA: TGCAGCACCGAGGGCCCTAACTATGGCTACACCTTC. The chain has TRBV29-1 and TRBJ1-2, with no clear D. This CDR3 is built from 12 residues. V shed 8 bases and J shed 0 bases, with 10 bases lying between them. Germline CDR1 and CDR2: SQVTM and ANQGSEA. The full variable domain, rest sourced from reference TRBV29-1 and TRBJ1-2, is SAVISQKPSRDICQRGTSLTIQCQVDSQVTMMFWYRQQPGQSLTLIATANQGSEATYESGFVIDKFPISRPNLTFSTLTVSNMSPEDSSIYLCSTEGPNYGYTFGSGTRLTVV.

The CDR3 nucleotides are TGCGCCAGCAGCTTGGAATCTACCTACACTGAAGCTTTCTTT. Its translation: CASSLESTYTEAFF. The rearrangement links TRBV5-1 to TRBJ1-1; D is ambiguous. The CDR3 consists of 14 residues. Germline V gene lookup returns CDR1 SGHRS and CDR2 YFSETQ. Trimming stripped 0 bases from V and 3 bases from J, with 9 bases between.

The rearrangement joins TRBV5-1 to TRBJ1-3; 8 nucleotides line up with TRBD1. V was clipped by 4 bases and J by 4 bases; unmatched bases: 4. CDR3 size: 14 residues. The germline CDR1 and CDR2 sequences are SGHRS and YFSETQ. The CDR3 region has the DNA TGCGCCAGCAGCCCTCGGACAGGGGGAAACACCATATATTTT. It specifies CASSPRTGGNTIYF. The full variable domain, its missing parts supplied by reference TRBV5-1 and TRBJ1-3, is KAGVTQTPRYLIKTRGQQVTLSCSPISGHRSVSWYQQTPGQGLQFLFEYFSETQRNKGNFPGRFSGRQFSNSRSEMNVSTLELGDSALYLCASSPRTGGNTIYFGEGSWLTVV.

The V and J genes are TRBV7-2 and TRBJ2-1, with D possibly being TRBD1 (5 bases). Trimming removed 3 bases from V and 0 bases from J, with 9 bases in between. The CDR3 is 15 residues long. The germline V gene encodes CDR1 SGHTA and CDR2 FQGNSA. The CDR3 region is CASSLPQGSYNEQFF. The CDR3 DNA sequence: TGTGCCAGCAGCTTGCCCCAGGGCTCCTACAATGAGCAGTTCTTC. Based on the CDR3 plus reference TRBV7-2 and TRBJ2-1, the full variable domain is GAGVSQSPSNKVTEKGKDVELRCDPISGHTALYWYRQSLGQGLEFLIYFQGNSAPDKSGLPSDRFSAERTGGSVSTLTIQRTQQEDSAVYLCASSLPQGSYNEQFFGPGTRLTVL.